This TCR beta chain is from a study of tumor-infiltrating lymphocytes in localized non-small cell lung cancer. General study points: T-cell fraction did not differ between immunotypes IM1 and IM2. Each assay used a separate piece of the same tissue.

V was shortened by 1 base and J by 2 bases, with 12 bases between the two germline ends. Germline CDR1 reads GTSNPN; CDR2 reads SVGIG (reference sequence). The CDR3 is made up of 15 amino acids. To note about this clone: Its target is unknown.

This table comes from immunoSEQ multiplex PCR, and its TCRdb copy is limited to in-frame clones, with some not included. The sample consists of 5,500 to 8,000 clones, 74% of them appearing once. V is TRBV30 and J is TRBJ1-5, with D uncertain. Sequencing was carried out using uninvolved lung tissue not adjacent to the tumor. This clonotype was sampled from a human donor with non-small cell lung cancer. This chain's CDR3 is CAWSGAIGGNQPQHF. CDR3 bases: TGTGCCTGGAGTGGCGCAATCGGAGGCAATCAGCCCCAGCATTTT.